These 27 T cell receptor beta chains share one sample of origin, sequenced in a study of blood T cell repertoires in COVID-19. The method was immunoSEQ multiplex PCR; TCRdb's version includes in-frame clones alone and lacks a portion of them. The sample consists of over 50,000 clones, roughly 88% of them appearing once. Sample: peripheral blood. The origin of the receptors is an elderly man with acute or convalescent COVID-19.

The chain recombines TRBV5-1 with TRBJ1-1; 8 bases match TRBD1. The CDR3 has 13 residues. CDR1 is SGHRS, CDR2 YFSETQ, per germline. V was pared by 4 bases and J by 10 bases, with 9 bases of the junction left unmatched. CDR3 coding DNA: TGCGCCAGCAGCACCCAGGGGGCGGATTCAGCTTTCTTT. Its translation is CASSTQGADSAFF.

The J gene is TRBJ2-3, the V gene TRBV9; maybe TRBD2 (7 bases). The CDR3 is 15 amino acids. Germline V gives CDR1 SGDLS, CDR2 YYNGEE. The V end was cut by 1 base, the J end by 6 bases, with 15 bases between. The chain's CDR3 is CASSVSWGGRDTQYF. CDR3 coding DNA: TGTGCCAGCAGCGTAAGCTGGGGGGGCAGGGATACGCAGTATTTT.

The chain has TRBV6-5 and TRBJ2-7; 10 nucleotides match TRBD1. With V trimmed by 6 bases and J by 0 bases, 5 bases remained unmatched. The length of the CDR3 is 15 residues. Looked up from germline, CDR1 is MNHEY and CDR2 is SVGAGI. CDR3 DNA sequence: TGTGCCAGCAGGCACGGGACAGGGGTCTCCTACGAGCAGTACTTC. Protein sequence: CASRHGTGVSYEQYF.

The rearrangement joins TRBV2 to TRBJ1-2, with a tentative D call TRBD1 (5 bases). V dropped 11 bases and J dropped 6 bases, with 16 bases sitting between them. The length of the CDR3 is 12 residues. Looked up from germline, CDR1 is SNHLY and CDR2 is FYNNEI. In nucleotides, the CDR3 is TGTGCCCGCCGCCAAGGGGCGGATGGCTACACCTTC. It encodes CARRQGADGYTF.

V usage is TRBV5-4 and J usage is TRBJ2-1; 11 nucleotides align to TRBD2. CDR1 is SGHNT and CDR2 is YYREEE in the germline V gene (reference sequence). V was clipped by 4 bases and J by 2 bases; unmatched bases: 5. The CDR3 contains 16 residues. Here the CDR3 DNA reads TGTGCCAGCAGCATTCCTAGCGGGGGGCCCTACAATGAGCAGTTCTTC. Its protein product is CASSIPSGGPYNEQFF. Full variable domain (remainder filled in from reference TRBV5-4 and TRBJ2-1): ETGVTQSPTHLIKTRGQQVTLRCSSQSGHNTVSWYQQALGQGPQFIFQYYREEENGRGNFPPRFSGLQFPNYSSELNVNALELDDSALYLCASSIPSGGPYNEQFFGPGTRLTVL.

The chain is built from TRBV30 and TRBJ1-4; unclear D gene. This CDR3 spans 15 amino acids. Germline V gives CDR1 GTSNPN, CDR2 SVGIG (reference sequence). V lost 0 bases and J lost 4, with 12 bases in between. The CDR3 nucleotides read TGTGCCTGGAGTGTGAGGCCAGACGATAATGAAAAACTGTTTTTT. It codes for CAWSVRPDDNEKLFF.

J is TRBJ2-5 and V is TRBV5-1; TRBD2 agrees at 8 bases. This CDR3 is 14 amino acids long. Trimming at V came to 7 bases and at J to 3 bases, leaving 8 bases not matched to a gene. Germline CDR1 and CDR2: SGHRS and YFSETQ. DNA of the CDR3: TGCGCCAGCCGTCGCGGGGGGTCTGAAGAGACCCAGTACTTC. It encodes CASRRGGSEETQYF. The complete variable domain, with remaining parts taken from reference TRBV5-1 and TRBJ2-5, reads KAGVTQTPRYLIKTRGQQVTLSCSPISGHRSVSWYQQTPGQGLQFLFEYFSETQRNKGNFPGRFSGRQFSNSRSEMNVSTLELGDSALYLCASRRGGSEETQYFGPGTRLLVL.

V is TRBV5-1 and J is TRBJ2-7; D not certain. Trimming pared 3 bases from V and 3 bases from J, leaving 4 bases between. Germline V gene data show CDR1 as SGHRS and CDR2 as YFSETQ. The CDR3 is made up of 11 amino acids. This CDR3 is CASSSHYEQYF. The CDR3 DNA reads TGCGCCAGCAGCTCCCACTACGAGCAGTACTTC.

The V call is TRBV10-3, the J call TRBJ1-6; 8 bases are shared with TRBD1. V gave up 6 bases and J gave up 5 bases; unmatched junction bases: 3. CDR3 length equals 14 residues. The V gene's germline CDR1 is ENHRY and CDR2 SYGVKD. In DNA, the CDR3 is TGTGCCATCAGACAGGGACAGGATAATTCACCCCTCCACTTT. Protein product: CAIRQGQDNSPLHF.

The V gene is TRBV6-1, the J gene TRBJ1-2, with unresolved D. CDR3 length equals 13 residues. Germline loops: CDR1 MNHNS, CDR2 SASEGT. Trimming removed 1 base at V and 6 bases at J, with 9 bases between. The DNA for the CDR3 is TGTGCCAGCAGTGAAGACTCCGTGGATGGCTACACCTTC. This encodes CASSEDSVDGYTF.

The chain couples TRBV20-1 to TRBJ1-2; the D is unclear. Germline loops: CDR1 DFQATT, CDR2 SNEGSKA (reference sequence). The V end lost 0 bases, the J end lost 7 bases, and 3 bases lay between the germline ends. There are 10 residues in the CDR3. The CDR3 DNA sequence: TGCAGTGCTAGAGATCTTGGCTACACCTTC. Translation: CSARDLGYTF.

CDR3: CASSIFLRRGNTGELFF. The CDR3 DNA reads TGTGCCAGTAGTATATTTCTTAGGCGGGGGAACACCGGGGAGCTGTTTTTT. This chain joins TRBV19 and TRBJ2-2; D may be TRBD2 (6 bases). V was pared by 2 bases and J by 1 base, with 14 bases between. CDR1 is LNHDA, CDR2 SQIVND, per germline (reference sequence). The CDR3 is 17 amino acids. The full variable domain, in which reference TRBV19 and TRBJ2-2 provide the parts outside the CDR3, is DGGITQSPKYLFRKEGQNVTLSCEQNLNHDAMYWYRQDPGQGLRLIYYSQIVNDFQKGDIAEGYSVSREKKESFPLTVTSAQKNPTAFYLCASSIFLRRGNTGELFFGEGSRLTVL.

This chain links TRBV7-2 with TRBJ1-1, with TRBD1 identical over 8 bases. CDR3 size: 15 residues. Germline assignment: CDR1 SGHTA and CDR2 FQGNSA. J lost 2 bases, V lost 3 bases, and 5 bases had no gene match. CDR3 DNA: TGTGCCAGCAGCTTCACGACAGGGGTTAACACTGAAGCTTTCTTT. Its translation: CASSFTTGVNTEAFF. Supplemented by reference TRBV7-2 and TRBJ1-1, the full variable domain reads GAGVSQSPSNKVTEKGKDVELRCDPISGHTALYWYRQSLGQGLEFLIYFQGNSAPDKSGLPSDRFSAERTGGSVSTLTIQRTQQEDSAVYLCASSFTTGVNTEAFFGQGTRLTVV.

The chain employs TRBV6-5 and TRBJ1-1; D is unresolved. Looked up from germline, CDR1 is MNHEY and CDR2 is SVGAGI. V gave up 7 bases and J gave up 4 bases, with 13 bases separating them. The CDR3 spans 13 residues. CDR3 sequence: CASKIGGSTEAFF. CDR3 bases: TGTGCCAGCAAAATAGGTGGGAGCACTGAAGCTTTCTTT.

The chain carries TRBV7-9 and TRBJ2-7; tentatively, D is TRBD1 (6 bases). The CDR3 is made up of 15 amino acids. Trimming cost V 0 bases and J 3 bases, with 12 bases left between them. The germline V gene has CDR1 SEHNR and CDR2 FQNEAQ (reference sequence). The CDR3: CASSLAGAKHYEQYF. The CDR3 DNA sequence: TGTGCCAGCAGCTTAGCGGGGGCTAAGCACTACGAGCAGTACTTC.

The CDR3, as DNA: TGTGCCAGCAGCCAGGGACAATCCTTCCACGAGCAGTACTTC. This encodes CASSQGQSFHEQYF. The V call is TRBV14, the J call TRBJ2-7, with a possible D match to TRBD1 (6 bases). The germline V gene encodes CDR1 SGHDN and CDR2 FVKESK. The CDR3 totals 14 residues. V gave up 3 bases and J gave up 5 bases, with 14 bases separating them.

The chain joins TRBV5-1 to TRBJ2-3; 7 bases align to TRBD1. CDR1 is SGHRS, CDR2 YFSETQ, per germline. This CDR3 comprises 17 residues. V dropped 0 bases and J dropped 0; count of bases not matched to a gene: 7. The CDR3 nucleotides read TGCGCCAGCAGCTTGGCCTTAAGGGGGCCGAGCACAGATACGCAGTATTTT. Protein product: CASSLALRGPSTDTQYF.

The chain joins TRBV6-5 to TRBJ2-7; D perhaps matches TRBD1 (7 bases). In germline, CDR1 is MNHEY, CDR2 SVGAGI. V was cut by 2 bases and J by 2 bases, with 13 bases left in between. The CDR3 extends over 15 amino acids. The CDR3 protein is CASSYAGGTAYEQYF. The CDR3 bases are TGTGCCAGCAGTTACGCTGGGGGGACAGCCTACGAGCAGTACTTC.

The chain is built from TRBV19 and TRBJ1-5; D is undetermined. Looked up from germline, CDR1 is LNHDA and CDR2 is SQIVND (reference sequence). The V end was cut by 5 bases, the J end by 3 bases, with 8 bases between. The CDR3 is 13 amino acids. This CDR3 is CASSAGLNQPQHF. CDR3 coding DNA: TGTGCCAGTAGTGCAGGCCTCAATCAGCCCCAGCATTTT. Supplemented by reference TRBV19 and TRBJ1-5, the full variable domain reads DGGITQSPKYLFRKEGQNVTLSCEQNLNHDAMYWYRQDPGQGLRLIYYSQIVNDFQKGDIAEGYSVSREKKESFPLTVTSAQKNPTAFYLCASSAGLNQPQHFGDGTRLSIL.

The chain uses TRBV3-1 (or the pseudogene TRBV3-2) and TRBJ1-4; a weak D match, TRBD1 (6 bases). The CDR3 covers 15 residues. Trimming pared 0 bases from V and 6 bases from J, leaving 11 bases between. Germline CDR1 reads LGHDT; CDR2 reads YNNKEL (reference sequence). The chain's CDR3 is CASSQDRAGDEKLFF. CDR3 in DNA: TGTGCCAGCAGCCAAGATCGGGCAGGGGATGAAAAACTGTTTTTT.

The V call is TRBV7-6, the J call TRBJ1-2, with 7 bases fitting TRBD1. Germline V lookup: CDR1 SGHVS, CDR2 FNYEAQ. The CDR3 sequence is 14 residues long. The V and J ends lost 3 bases and 3 bases, in that order; junction bases with no gene match: 4. As DNA, the CDR3 is TGTGCCAGCAGCTTGACAGGGTCAGACTATGGCTACACCTTC. Translation gives CASSLTGSDYGYTF.

The chain recombines TRBV4-3 with TRBJ2-7; D unclear. CDR3 length equals 15 residues. Trimming took 1 base from V and 3 from J, leaving 13 bases between them. Germline V gene sequence: CDR1 LGHNA, CDR2 YSLEER. The CDR3, as DNA: TGCGCCAGCAGCCAAGTTTGGGCAGATGGCTACGAGCAGTACTTC. Translating it yields CASSQVWADGYEQYF.

CDR3 sequence: CASRWTSGEETQYF. The CDR3 DNA sequence: TGTGCCAGTCGCTGGACTAGCGGGGAGGAGACCCAGTACTTC. The chain has TRBV27 and TRBJ2-5, with 12 nucleotides matching TRBD2. The CDR3 is 14 residues long. V dropped 9 bases and J dropped 5; count of bases not matched to a gene: 7. The germline gives CDR1 MNHEY, CDR2 SMNVEV (reference sequence).

The chain joins TRBV2 to TRBJ2-7, with 7 bases aligning to TRBD1. The germline CDR1 and CDR2 sequences are SNHLY and FYNNEI. V was clipped by 6 bases and J by 1 base; unmatched bases: 6. CDR3 length: 14 amino acids. The CDR3 nucleotides read TGTGCCAGCAGAGAGACAGGGATTTCCTACGAGCAGTACTTC. Encoded protein: CASRETGISYEQYF.

This clone was observed a handful of times. This sequence joins TRBV6-1 and TRBJ1-6; 7 positions match TRBD1. The germline V gene has CDR1 MNHNS and CDR2 SASEGT. The CDR3 runs to 16 residues. V trimming: 2 bases; J trimming: 3 bases; junction bases outside the gene matches: 4. This CDR3 is CASSETGDFYNSPLHF. The CDR3, as DNA: TGTGCCAGCAGTGAAACAGGGGACTTCTATAATTCACCCCTCCACTTT.

The CDR3 DNA reads TGCGCCAGCAGCCAAGATCCTCATATGGACACGGGTCAGCCCCAGCATTTT. This codes for CASSQDPHMDTGQPQHF. This chain joins TRBV4-3 and TRBJ1-5; the D gene is possibly TRBD1 (5 bases). The CDR3 extends over 17 amino acids. Per germline, CDR1 LGHNA and CDR2 YSLEER. Deletions cut 0 bases from V and 6 bases from J, with 18 bases between.

V is TRBV27 and J is TRBJ1-1, with D possibly being TRBD1 (5 bases). V lost 6 bases to trimming and J lost 6 bases, with 17 bases between them. Germline V gene lookup returns CDR1 MNHEY and CDR2 SMNVEV (reference sequence). The CDR3 spans 14 residues. As DNA, the CDR3 is TGTGCCAGCAGGGGTCAGGGAGGTCTCCCTGAAGCTTTCTTT. Translated: CASRGQGGLPEAFF.